Here is one TCR beta chain with its context. What antigen it recognizes has not been identified. Qualities for individual bases were not recorded, and no much larger clone is one base off. This entry is derived from a study of beta chain features in type 1 diabetes (dated by TCRdb to between 2018 and 2020). In terms of the full investigation: No differences in mean age, gender distribution, total cell number or subset yield were found between patients and healthy donors. A total of roughly 100 million sorted cells were examined across all samples, and the number of cells per subset was strongly correlated with RNA yield. The study compared the TCRB repertoires of sorted circulating CD4+ T cell subsets in recently diagnosed type 1 diabetes patients with those in matched healthy donors. Regulatory and stem cell-like memory subsets were isolated from only 8 patients and about eight healthy donors, whereas naive and central memory subsets came from all 30 or so donors. Overall results and qualifications from the work: Naive, central memory and regulatory TCRB repertoires appeared to be more similar among patients than among healthy donors. Because the HLA sub-analyses included only small numbers of individuals, any influence of HLA type on TCRB rearrangement was left unresolved. Shorter templates might be favored by PCR, yet because patient and control samples were amplified and corrected together, any such skew would affect both groups equally. At VDJ recombination sites, patients with type 1 diabetes made fewer insertions and deleted more nucleotides, a pattern implying thymic rearrangement abnormalities. A moderate but significant shortening of TCRB CDR3 length was observed in type 1 diabetes patients in all four CD4+ subsets. Because cDNA was sequenced instead of genomic DNA, activated cells with high expression could be over-represented, although the groups did not differ in activation or CD3 levels.

A single peripheral blood draw of approximately 120 mL on average was collected from each donor into heparinised tubes. Naive, central memory, regulatory and stem cell-like memory CD4+ T cells were sorted on a BD FACSAria II using a panel including CD45RO, CCR7, CD25, CD127, CD95 and CD27. All sorted populations exceeded 95% purity. PBMCs were isolated right away by Lymphoprep density gradient centrifugation and were stained directly, without culture. Samples were stained and sorted in pairs, with one healthy donor and one patient per experiment, so that batch effects were minimized. CDR1 and CDR2 were assigned from the germline V gene (reference sequence) as LNHDA and SQIVND. Between the V and J ends, shortened by 5 bases and 0 bases respectively, the junction contains 13 bases. Its CDR3 holds 15 amino acids, cysteine through phenylalanine. The sequence is cut down to CDR3 DNA, 45 bases in frame from base 1.

The entire isolated RNA was reverse transcribed using the High Capacity cDNA Reverse Transcription Kit, and thus expressed TCRB transcripts were sequenced. Deep immunoSEQ sequencing was performed on naive, central memory and regulatory T cell samples, with an average of roughly 3.6 million total reads per sample. Sorted cells were lysed in RLT buffer, and RNA was extracted using DNase-treated RNeasy Micro or Mini kits according to cell number. To prevent cross-contamination, every cell subset was processed on its own, while patient and healthy donor samples were processed together. TCRB sequences were amplified from cDNA with the immunoSEQ multiplex PCR, producing 87-bp fragments spanning the CDR3 region. Sequencing of the amplicons was done on the Illumina HiSeq platform. In the paper's pipeline: Synthetic template baselines were used to correct PCR bias computationally, reads within Hamming distance 2 were collapsed, and singletons that could not be merged were discarded. Reads were aligned against IMGT to assign V, D and J genes, CDR3 length and insertions or deletions at six rearrangement sites. Clonotype counts were normalized to sorted cell number within each subset before computing true diversity and Gini coefficients with the tcR R package. Repertoire sharing was quantified using the overlap coefficient calculated on TCRB nucleotide sequences. Out-of-frame TCRB sequences from naive cells were analyzed to stand in for the pre-selection repertoire. In its TCRdb copy, this immuneACCESS table keeps in-frame sequences only and misses some clones. Where compared with another copy, unresolved V genes explain less than half of these, and the others have no known cause. V and J calls and clone size come straight from that table; D and trimming were deduced from the DNA. The sample table shows over 500,000 clones, and about 14% are seen once. Approximately 0.093% of the sample is taken by the ten largest.

Sequenced sample: naive CD4+ T cells from blood. The cell subset or site label here, explained by the study, means: true naive CD4+ T cells. The TCR was taken from a young man in good health. Recombination joined TRBV19 with TRBJ2-5; TRBD2 might be the D gene, on 6 matching bases. The DNA sequence is TGTGCCAGTAGTTGGGCTAGCGTACACCAAGAGACCCAGTACTTC. This encodes CASSWASVHQETQYF.